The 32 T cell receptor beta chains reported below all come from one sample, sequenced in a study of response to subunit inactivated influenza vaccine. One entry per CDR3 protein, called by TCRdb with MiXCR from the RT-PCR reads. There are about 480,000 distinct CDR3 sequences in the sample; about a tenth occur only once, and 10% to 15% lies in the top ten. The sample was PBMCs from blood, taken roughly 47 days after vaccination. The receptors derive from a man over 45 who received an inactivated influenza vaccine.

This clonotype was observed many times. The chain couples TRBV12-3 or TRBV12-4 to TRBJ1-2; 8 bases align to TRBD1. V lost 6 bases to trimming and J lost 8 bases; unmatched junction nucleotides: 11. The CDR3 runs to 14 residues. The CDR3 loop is CASSRTGRRYGYTF. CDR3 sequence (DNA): TGTGCCAGCAGCCGGACAGGGAGAAGGTACGGCTACACCTTC.

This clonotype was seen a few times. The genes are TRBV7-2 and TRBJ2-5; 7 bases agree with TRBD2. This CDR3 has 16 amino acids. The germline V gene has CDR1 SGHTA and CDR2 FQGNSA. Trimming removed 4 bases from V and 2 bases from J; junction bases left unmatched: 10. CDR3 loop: CASSSLAGEGQETQYF. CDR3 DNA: TGTGCCAGCAGCTCCTTGGCGGGAGAGGGGCAAGAGACCCAGTACTTC. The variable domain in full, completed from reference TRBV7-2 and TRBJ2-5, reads GAGVSQSPSNKVTEKGKDVELRCDPISGHTALYWYRQSLGQGLEFLIYFQGNSAPDKSGLPSDRFSAERTGGSVSTLTIQRTQQEDSAVYLCASSSLAGEGQETQYFGPGTRLLVL.

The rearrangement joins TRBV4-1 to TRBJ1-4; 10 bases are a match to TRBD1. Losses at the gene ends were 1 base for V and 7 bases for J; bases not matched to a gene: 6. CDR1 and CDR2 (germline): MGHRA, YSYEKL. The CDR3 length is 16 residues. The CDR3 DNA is TGCGCCAGCAGCCAAGGACAGGGGGCTGGATCTGAAAAACTGTTTTTT. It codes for CASSQGQGAGSEKLFF.

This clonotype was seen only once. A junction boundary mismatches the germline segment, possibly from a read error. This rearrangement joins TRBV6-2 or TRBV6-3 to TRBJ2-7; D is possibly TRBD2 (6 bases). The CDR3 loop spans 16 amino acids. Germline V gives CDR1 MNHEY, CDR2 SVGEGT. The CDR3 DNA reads TGTGCCAGCAGTTTGGGCTGGATAGCGGACTCCTACGAGCAGGACTTC. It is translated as CASSLGWIADSYEQDF.

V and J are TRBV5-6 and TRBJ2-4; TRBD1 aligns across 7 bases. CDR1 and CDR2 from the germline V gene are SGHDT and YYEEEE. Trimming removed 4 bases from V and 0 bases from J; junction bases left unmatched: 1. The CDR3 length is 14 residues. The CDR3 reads CASSRQGAKNIQYF. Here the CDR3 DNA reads TGTGCCAGCAGCCGACAGGGAGCCAAAAACATTCAGTACTTC.

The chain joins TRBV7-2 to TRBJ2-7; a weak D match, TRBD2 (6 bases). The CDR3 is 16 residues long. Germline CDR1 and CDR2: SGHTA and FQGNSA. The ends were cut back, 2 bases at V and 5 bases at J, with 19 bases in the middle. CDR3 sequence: CASSLSGVGSGDEQYF. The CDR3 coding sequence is TGTGCCAGCAGCTTATCAGGCGTTGGTAGCGGCGACGAGCAGTACTTC. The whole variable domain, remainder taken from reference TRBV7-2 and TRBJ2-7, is GAGVSQSPSNKVTEKGKDVELRCDPISGHTALYWYRQSLGQGLEFLIYFQGNSAPDKSGLPSDRFSAERTGGSVSTLTIQRTQQEDSAVYLCASSLSGVGSGDEQYFGPGTRLTVT.

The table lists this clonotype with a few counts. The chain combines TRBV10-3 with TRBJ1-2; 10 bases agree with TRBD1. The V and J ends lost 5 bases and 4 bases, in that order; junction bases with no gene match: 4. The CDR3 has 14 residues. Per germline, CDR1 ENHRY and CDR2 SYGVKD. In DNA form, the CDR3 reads TGTGCCATCAGTTCCGGGACAGGGGTCTATGGCTACACCTTC. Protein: CAISSGTGVYGYTF.

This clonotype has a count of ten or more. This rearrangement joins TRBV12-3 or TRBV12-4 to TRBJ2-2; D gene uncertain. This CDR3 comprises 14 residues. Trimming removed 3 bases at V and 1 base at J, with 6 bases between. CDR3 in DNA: TGTGCCAGCAGTTTCGACAAGAACACCGGGGAGCTGTTTTTT. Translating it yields CASSFDKNTGELFF.

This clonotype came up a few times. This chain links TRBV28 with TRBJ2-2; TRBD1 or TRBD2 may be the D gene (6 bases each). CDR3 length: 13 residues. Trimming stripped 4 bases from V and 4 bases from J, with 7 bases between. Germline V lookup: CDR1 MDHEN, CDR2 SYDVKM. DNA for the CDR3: TGTGCCAGCAGTTGGGGGGCCACCGGGGAGCTGTTTTTT. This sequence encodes CASSWGATGELFF. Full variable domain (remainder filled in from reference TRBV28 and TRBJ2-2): DVKVTQSSRYLVKRTGEKVFLECVQDMDHENMFWYRQDPGLGLRLIYFSYDVKMKEKGDIPEGYSVSREKKERFSLILESASTNQTSMYLCASSWGATGELFFGEGSRLTVL.

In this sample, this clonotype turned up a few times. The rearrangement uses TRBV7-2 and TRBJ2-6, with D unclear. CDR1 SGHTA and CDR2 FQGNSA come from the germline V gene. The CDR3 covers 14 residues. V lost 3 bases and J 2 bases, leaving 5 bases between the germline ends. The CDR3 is CASSFYAGANVLTF. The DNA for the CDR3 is TGTGCCAGCAGCTTTTACGCTGGGGCCAACGTCCTGACTTTC.

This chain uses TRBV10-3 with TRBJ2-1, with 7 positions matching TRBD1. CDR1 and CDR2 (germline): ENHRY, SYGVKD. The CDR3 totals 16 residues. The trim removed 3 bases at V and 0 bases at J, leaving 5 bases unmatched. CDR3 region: CAISDRGQSSYNEQFF. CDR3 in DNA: TGTGCCATCAGTGACCGGGGACAGAGCTCCTACAATGAGCAGTTCTTC.

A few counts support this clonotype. The CDR3 nucleotides are TGTGCCAGCAGTTTCTCAGGGAGGACCGGGGAGCTGTTTTTT. This codes for CASSFSGRTGELFF. This chain uses TRBV12-3 or TRBV12-4 with TRBJ2-2, with D possibly being TRBD2 (6 bases). The V end lost 3 bases, the J end lost 5 bases, and 10 bases lay between the germline ends. The CDR3 sequence is 14 residues long.

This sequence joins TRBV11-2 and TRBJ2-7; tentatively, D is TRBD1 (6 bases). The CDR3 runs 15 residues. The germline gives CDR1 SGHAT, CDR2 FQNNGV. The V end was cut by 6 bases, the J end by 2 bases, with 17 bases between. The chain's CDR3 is CASRQTDNRAYEQYF. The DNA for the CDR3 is TGTGCCAGCAGACAAACGGACAACAGGGCCTACGAGCAGTACTTC.

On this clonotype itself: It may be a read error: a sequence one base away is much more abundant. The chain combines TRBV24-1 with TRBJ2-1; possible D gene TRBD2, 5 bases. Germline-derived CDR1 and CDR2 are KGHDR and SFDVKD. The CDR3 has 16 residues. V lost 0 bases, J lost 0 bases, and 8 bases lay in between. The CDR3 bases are TGTGCCACCAGTGATTTGGGGAGTAGCTCCTACAATGAGCAGTTCTTC. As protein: CATSDLGSSSYNEQFF.

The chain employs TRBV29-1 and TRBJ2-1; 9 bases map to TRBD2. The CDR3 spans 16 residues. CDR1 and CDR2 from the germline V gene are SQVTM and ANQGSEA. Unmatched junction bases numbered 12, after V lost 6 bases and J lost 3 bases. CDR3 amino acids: CSVALWGGGDYNEQFF. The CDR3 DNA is TGCAGCGTGGCCCTCTGGGGCGGGGGGGACTACAATGAGCAGTTCTTC.

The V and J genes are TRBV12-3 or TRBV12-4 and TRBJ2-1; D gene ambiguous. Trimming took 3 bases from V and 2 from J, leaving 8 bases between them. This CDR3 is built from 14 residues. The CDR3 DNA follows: TGTGCCAGCAGTTTGATAGAGGCCTACAATGAGCAGTTCTTC. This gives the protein CASSLIEAYNEQFF.

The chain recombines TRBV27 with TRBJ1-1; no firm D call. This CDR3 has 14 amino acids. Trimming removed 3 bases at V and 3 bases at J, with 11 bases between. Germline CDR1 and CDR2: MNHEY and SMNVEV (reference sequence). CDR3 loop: CASSFRVGDTEAFF. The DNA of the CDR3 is TGTGCCAGCAGTTTTCGGGTTGGGGACACTGAAGCTTTCTTT.

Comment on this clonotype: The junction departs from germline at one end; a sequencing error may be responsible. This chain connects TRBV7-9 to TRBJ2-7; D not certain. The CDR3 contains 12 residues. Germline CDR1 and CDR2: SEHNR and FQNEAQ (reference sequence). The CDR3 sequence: CASSLDSDGKHF. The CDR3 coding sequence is TGTGCCAGCAGCTTAGACTCTGATGGGAAGCACTTC.

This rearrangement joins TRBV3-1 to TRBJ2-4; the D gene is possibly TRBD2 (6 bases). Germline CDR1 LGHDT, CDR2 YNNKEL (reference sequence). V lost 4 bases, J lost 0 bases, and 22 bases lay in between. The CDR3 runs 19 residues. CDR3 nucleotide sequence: TGTGCCAGCAGCCCCCCCCGTGGCATGGGGGGTCTAGCCAAAAACATTCAGTACTTC. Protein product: CASSPPRGMGGLAKNIQYF.

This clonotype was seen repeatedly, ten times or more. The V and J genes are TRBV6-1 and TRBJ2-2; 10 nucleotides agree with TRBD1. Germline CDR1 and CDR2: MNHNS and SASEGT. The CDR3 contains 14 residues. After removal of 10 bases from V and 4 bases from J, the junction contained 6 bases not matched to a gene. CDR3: CAIGGQGSTGELFF. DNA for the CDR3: TGTGCCATAGGGGGACAGGGGTCCACCGGGGAGCTGTTTTTT.

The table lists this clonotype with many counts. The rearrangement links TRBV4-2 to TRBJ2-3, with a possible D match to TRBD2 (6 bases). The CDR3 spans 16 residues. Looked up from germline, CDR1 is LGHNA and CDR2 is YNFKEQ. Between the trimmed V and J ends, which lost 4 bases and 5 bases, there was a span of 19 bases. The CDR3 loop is CASSLSSEPWGDTQYF. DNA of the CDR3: TGTGCCAGCAGCCTCTCTAGCGAACCTTGGGGAGATACGCAGTATTTT.

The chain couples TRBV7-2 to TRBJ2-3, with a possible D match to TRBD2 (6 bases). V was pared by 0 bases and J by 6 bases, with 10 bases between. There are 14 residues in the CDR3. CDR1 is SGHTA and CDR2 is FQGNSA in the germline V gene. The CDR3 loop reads CASSLANRGDTQYF. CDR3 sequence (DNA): TGTGCCAGCAGCTTAGCGAATCGGGGGGATACGCAGTATTTT. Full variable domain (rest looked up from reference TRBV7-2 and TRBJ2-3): GAGVSQSPSNKVTEKGKDVELRCDPISGHTALYWYRQSLGQGLEFLIYFQGNSAPDKSGLPSDRFSAERTGGSVSTLTIQRTQQEDSAVYLCASSLANRGDTQYFGPGTRLTVL.

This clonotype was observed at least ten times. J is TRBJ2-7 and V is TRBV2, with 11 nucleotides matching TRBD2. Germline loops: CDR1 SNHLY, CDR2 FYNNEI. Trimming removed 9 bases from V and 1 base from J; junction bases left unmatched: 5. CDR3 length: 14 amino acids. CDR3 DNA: TGTGCCAGAGAAGGGACTAGCGGTTCCTACGAGCAGTACTTC. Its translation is CAREGTSGSYEQYF.

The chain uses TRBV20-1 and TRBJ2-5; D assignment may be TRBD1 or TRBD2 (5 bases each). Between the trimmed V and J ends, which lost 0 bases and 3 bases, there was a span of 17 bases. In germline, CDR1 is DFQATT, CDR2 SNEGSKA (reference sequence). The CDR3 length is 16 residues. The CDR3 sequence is CSAREGRGSRKETQYF. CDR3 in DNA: TGCAGTGCTAGAGAAGGTCGGGGCAGTAGGAAAGAGACCCAGTACTTC.

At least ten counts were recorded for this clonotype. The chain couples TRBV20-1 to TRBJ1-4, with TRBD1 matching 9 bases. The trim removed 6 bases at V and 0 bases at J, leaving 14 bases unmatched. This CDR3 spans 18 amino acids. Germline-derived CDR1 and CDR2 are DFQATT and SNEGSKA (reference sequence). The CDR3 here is CSAHTGTGRWATNEKLFF. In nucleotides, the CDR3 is TGCAGTGCGCATACCGGGACAGGGAGGTGGGCAACTAATGAAAAACTGTTTTTT.

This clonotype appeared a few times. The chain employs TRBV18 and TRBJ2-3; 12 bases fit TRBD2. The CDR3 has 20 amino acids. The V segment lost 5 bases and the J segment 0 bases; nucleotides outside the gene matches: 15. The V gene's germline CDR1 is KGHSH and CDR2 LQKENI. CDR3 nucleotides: TGTGCCAGCTCAACTCTCCCCGGACTAGCGGGATCTCGAAGCACAGATACGCAGTATTTT. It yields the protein CASSTLPGLAGSRSTDTQYF. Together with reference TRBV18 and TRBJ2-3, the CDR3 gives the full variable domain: NAGVMQNPRHLVRRRGQEARLRCSPMKGHSHVYWYRQLPEEGLKFMVYLQKENIIDESGMPKERFSAEFPKEGPSILRIQQVVRGDSAAYFCASSTLPGLAGSRSTDTQYFGPGTRLTVL.

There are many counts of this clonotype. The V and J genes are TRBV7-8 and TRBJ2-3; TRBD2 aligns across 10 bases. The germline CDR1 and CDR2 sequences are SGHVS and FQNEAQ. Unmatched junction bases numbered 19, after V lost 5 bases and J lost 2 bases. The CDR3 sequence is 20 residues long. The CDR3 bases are TGTGCCAGCAGCATACCAACCGGGGGCTGGAGCGGGGGGGTCACAGATACGCAGTATTTT. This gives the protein CASSIPTGGWSGGVTDTQYF.

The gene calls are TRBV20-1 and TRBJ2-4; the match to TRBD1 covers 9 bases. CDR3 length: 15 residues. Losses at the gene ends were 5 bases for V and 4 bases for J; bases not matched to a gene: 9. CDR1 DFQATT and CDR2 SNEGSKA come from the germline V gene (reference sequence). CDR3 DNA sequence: TGCAGTGCTCATCGACAGGGGGACAATAAAAACATTCAGTACTTC. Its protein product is CSAHRQGDNKNIQYF.

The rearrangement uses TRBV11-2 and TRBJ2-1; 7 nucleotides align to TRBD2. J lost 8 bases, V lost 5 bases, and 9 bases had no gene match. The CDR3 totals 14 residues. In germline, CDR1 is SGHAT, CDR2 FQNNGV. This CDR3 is CASSPGTNWDEQFF. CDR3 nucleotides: TGTGCCAGCAGCCCCGGGACTAACTGGGATGAGCAGTTCTTC.

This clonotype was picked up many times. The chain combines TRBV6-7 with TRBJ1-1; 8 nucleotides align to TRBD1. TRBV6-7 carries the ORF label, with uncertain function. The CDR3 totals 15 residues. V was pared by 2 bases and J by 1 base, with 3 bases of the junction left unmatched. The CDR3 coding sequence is TGTGCCAGCAGTTACCGGGACAGGCAGAACACTGAAGCTTTCTTT. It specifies CASSYRDRQNTEAFF.

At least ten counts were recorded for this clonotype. In DNA form, the CDR3 reads TGCGCCAGCAGCCAATCGGTCCAGGGTGTAGATTCACCCCTCCACTTT. Amino acids: CASSQSVQGVDSPLHF. The V and J genes are TRBV4-3 and TRBJ1-6, with D perhaps TRBD1 (5 bases). V was cut by 2 bases and J by 8 bases, with 16 bases left in between. Germline V CDR1 and CDR2: LGHNA, YSLEER. The CDR3 extends over 16 amino acids.

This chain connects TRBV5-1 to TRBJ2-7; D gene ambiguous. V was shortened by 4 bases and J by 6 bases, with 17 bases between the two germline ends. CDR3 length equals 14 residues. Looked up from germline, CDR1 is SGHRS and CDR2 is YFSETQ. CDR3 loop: CASSLDNPTGEQYF. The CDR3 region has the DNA TGCGCCAGCAGCCTCGACAATCCAACGGGCGAGCAGTACTTC.